A single sample is the source of the 32 T cell receptor beta chains below, sequenced in a study of blood T cell repertoires in COVID-19. Clones were sequenced by immunoSEQ multiplex PCR, and TCRdb holds only the in-frame ones, with some missing. Of under 130,000 clones listed, 69% were seen once; the top ten hold 5% to 6.5%. Sequenced sample: peripheral blood. The receptor set was obtained from an elderly man with acute or convalescent COVID-19.

The V gene is TRBV10-3, the J gene TRBJ2-1, with D unresolved. The CDR3 is 13 amino acids. Trimming took off 6 bases at V and 8 bases at J, with 14 bases between the two ends. Germline CDR1 is ENHRY and CDR2 is SYGVKD. The DNA of the CDR3 is TGTGCCATCAGGCCCTTTCGAGAGGATGAGCAGTTCTTC. Translated: CAIRPFREDEQFF.

This clone has a single count. The rearrangement uses TRBV7-2 and TRBJ2-3; 12 bases agree with TRBD2. The CDR3 contains 18 residues. Germline CDR1 reads SGHTA; CDR2 reads FQGNSA. V was clipped by 3 bases and J by 3 bases; unmatched bases: 10. The CDR3 loop is CASSLKTLAGGWTDTQYF. DNA of the CDR3: TGTGCCAGCAGCTTGAAAACCCTAGCGGGAGGGTGGACAGATACGCAGTATTTT.

This chain links TRBV14 with TRBJ1-5, with a tentative D call TRBD1 (6 bases). The V and J ends lost 3 bases and 4 bases respectively, with 10 bases between them. The CDR3 runs to 14 residues. CDR1 SGHDN and CDR2 FVKESK come from the germline V gene. DNA for the CDR3: TGTGCCAGCAGCCACGCAGGGGTTAATCAGCCCCAGCATTTT. Translated, it gives CASSHAGVNQPQHF.

The chain couples TRBV7-9 to TRBJ2-5; D perhaps matches TRBD1 (5 bases). Trimming stripped 8 bases from V and 5 bases from J, with 15 bases between. Per the germline V gene, CDR1 is SEHNR and CDR2 is FQNEAQ (reference sequence). The CDR3 is 13 residues long. The CDR3 sequence is CASVRGAGETQYF. CDR3 DNA sequence: TGTGCCAGCGTCCGTGGGGCAGGGGAGACCCAGTACTTC.

J is TRBJ1-2 and V is TRBV5-1; TRBD1 matches at 8 bases. The CDR3 runs to 13 residues. Germline trimming cut 4 bases from V and 7 bases from J; bases unmatched to any gene: 6. The V gene's germline CDR1 is SGHRS and CDR2 YFSETQ. CDR3 sequence (DNA): TGCGCCAGCAGCCAGACAGGGGAAGGTGGCTACACCTTC. As protein: CASSQTGEGGYTF. Based on the CDR3 plus reference TRBV5-1 and TRBJ1-2, the full variable domain is KAGVTQTPRYLIKTRGQQVTLSCSPISGHRSVSWYQQTPGQGLQFLFEYFSETQRNKGNFPGRFSGRQFSNSRSEMNVSTLELGDSALYLCASSQTGEGGYTFGSGTRLTVV.

V gene TRBV18 combines with J gene TRBJ2-3, with D tentatively TRBD2 (5 bases). Trimming pared 1 base from V and 6 bases from J, leaving 11 bases between. Germline CDR1 reads KGHSH; CDR2 reads LQKENI. The CDR3 length is 14 residues. The CDR3 nucleotides read TGTGCCAGCTCACCACAGTCGGGGTCGGATACGCAGTATTTT. Translated, it gives CASSPQSGSDTQYF.

The gene calls are TRBV15 and TRBJ1-5; D is perhaps TRBD1 (6 bases). Per the germline V gene, CDR1 is LNHNV and CDR2 is YYDKDF (reference sequence). The CDR3 covers 13 residues. Trimming cost V 8 bases and J 0 bases, with 8 bases left between them. CDR3 in amino acids: CATGQSSNQPQHF. CDR3 nucleotides: TGTGCCACCGGACAGAGTAGCAATCAGCCCCAGCATTTT.

J is TRBJ1-5 and V is TRBV7-9, with no clear D. With 6 bases removed from V and 0 bases from J, the gap between germline ends came to 6 bases. The V gene's germline CDR1 is SEHNR and CDR2 FQNEAQ (reference sequence). The CDR3 sequence is 13 residues long. The CDR3 DNA reads as TGTGCCAGCAGACAAAATAGCAATCAGCCCCAGCATTTT. Its protein product is CASRQNSNQPQHF.

The chain combines TRBV11-3 with TRBJ2-7; 7 bases match TRBD1. The J segment lost 7 bases and the V segment lost 5 bases, leaving 11 bases of the junction unmatched. CDR3 size: 14 residues. Germline values: CDR1 SGHNT, CDR2 YENEEA. As DNA, the CDR3 is TGTGCCAGCAGCCTCAGGACAGGAGTAGGTGAGCAGTACTTC. Translated, it gives CASSLRTGVGEQYF.

This chain links TRBV18 with TRBJ2-7; 10 bases are shared with TRBD1. The V segment lost 4 bases and the J segment 5 bases; nucleotides outside the gene matches: 5. The CDR3 runs 14 residues. Germline CDR1 is KGHSH and CDR2 is LQKENI. CDR3 in DNA: TGTGCCAGCTCACGAGGGACAGGGGTCGACGAGCAGTACTTC. Its protein is CASSRGTGVDEQYF.

The V gene is TRBV18, the J gene TRBJ2-7; 7 bases fit TRBD1. V lost 3 bases to trimming and J lost 2 bases; unmatched junction nucleotides: 7. The CDR3 has 15 residues. The V gene's germline CDR1 is KGHSH and CDR2 LQKENI. The CDR3 protein is CASSPPERGPYEQYF. The CDR3 region has the DNA TGTGCCAGCTCACCGCCGGAGAGGGGGCCCTACGAGCAGTACTTC.

This CDR3 is CAWNPGTYEQYF. CDR3 sequence (DNA): TGTGCCTGGAATCCTGGGACTTACGAGCAGTACTTC. The V gene is TRBV30, the J gene TRBJ2-7; a possible D gene is TRBD2 (6 bases). The CDR3 is 12 amino acids. Between the trimmed V and J ends, which lost 4 bases and 4 bases, there was a span of 11 bases. Per germline, CDR1 GTSNPN and CDR2 SVGIG (reference sequence). The whole variable domain, remainder taken from reference TRBV30 and TRBJ2-7, is SQTIHQWPATLVQPVGSPLSLECTVEGTSNPNLYWYRQAAGRGLQLLFYSVGIGQISSEVPQNLSASRPQDRQFILSSKKLLLSDSGFYLCAWNPGTYEQYFGPGTRLTVT.

The genes are TRBV20-1 and TRBJ1-5; D remains unclear. The CDR3 loop spans 14 amino acids. The V end lost 3 bases, the J end lost 2 bases, and 11 bases lay between the germline ends. Germline V gene lookup returns CDR1 DFQATT and CDR2 SNEGSKA (reference sequence). CDR3 coding DNA: TGCAGTGCTAGTCCGGGGTCGCGCAATCAGCCCCAGCATTTT. The encoded protein is CSASPGSRNQPQHF.

V is TRBV21-1 and J is TRBJ1-5; the table calls TRBD1, which could not be checked here. TRBV21-1 is listed as a pseudogene. This CDR3 contains 15 residues. CDR3 nucleotide sequence: TGTGCCAGCATCCAGGGGACACCACGATTTGGGCCCCAGCATTTT. Residues: CASIQGTPRFGPQHF.

The chain employs TRBV6-2 or TRBV6-3 and TRBJ2-1; 7 bases agree with TRBD2. V lost 2 bases, J lost 10 bases, and 17 bases stayed unmatched. The CDR3 loop spans 17 amino acids. Germline V gives CDR1 MNHEY, CDR2 SVGEGT. The CDR3 is CASSYGGSSGRAREQFF. The CDR3 nucleotides are TGTGCCAGCAGTTACGGTGGATCCAGTGGGAGGGCCCGGGAGCAGTTCTTC.

This clone was seen only a few times. The rearrangement links TRBV9 to TRBJ2-1; D remains ambiguous. Looked up from germline, CDR1 is SGDLS and CDR2 is YYNGEE. The CDR3 runs 12 residues. Trimming took 1 base from V and 6 from J, leaving 5 bases between them. The CDR3 DNA reads TGTGCCAGCAGCGTAAATAGCAATGAGCAGTTCTTC. Encoded protein: CASSVNSNEQFF.

The table lists this clone with many counts. V and J are TRBV4-3 and TRBJ2-3; maybe TRBD2 (6 bases). The CDR3 runs to 15 residues. V was cut by 4 bases and J by 5 bases, with 16 bases left in between. Germline CDR1 is LGHNA and CDR2 is YSLEER. CDR3 amino acids: CASSPQHLRGDTQYF. CDR3 DNA sequence: TGCGCCAGCAGCCCACAACACCTGCGGGGAGATACGCAGTATTTT.

The CDR3 sequence is CSVDRGRGETQYF. DNA for the CDR3: TGCAGCGTTGATCGGGGGAGGGGAGAGACCCAGTACTTC. The chain recombines TRBV29-1 with TRBJ2-5; 7 bases line up with TRBD2. Germline loops: CDR1 SQVTM, CDR2 ANQGSEA. V gave up 3 bases and J gave up 4 bases; unmatched junction bases: 5. The CDR3 spans 13 residues.

Remarks on this clone: A junction end diverges from the germline sequence, so it may reflect a read error. V usage is TRBV5-6 and J usage is TRBJ2-1; D uncertain. The V gene's germline CDR1 is SGHDT and CDR2 YYEEEE. There are 13 residues in the CDR3. Here the CDR3 DNA reads TGTGCCAGCAGCTTGGCCGCCTACGATGAGCAGTTCTTC. Its translation is CASSLAAYDEQFF. Looking up the rest from reference TRBV5-6 and TRBJ2-1 gives the full variable domain: DAGVTQSPTHLIKTRGQQVTLRCSPKSGHDTVSWYQQALGQGPQFIFQYYEEEERQRGNFPDRFSGHQFPNYSSELNVNALLLGDSALYLCASSLAAYDEQFFGPGTRLTVL.

This chain uses TRBV11-2 with TRBJ2-1, with a possible D match to TRBD2 (6 bases). This CDR3 comprises 15 residues. The V end was cut by 1 base, the J end by 4 bases, with 11 bases between. CDR1 is SGHAT, CDR2 FQNNGV, per germline. The CDR3 sequence is CASSLAEGWYNEQFF. The CDR3 coding sequence is TGTGCCAGCAGCTTAGCGGAGGGGTGGTACAATGAGCAGTTCTTC.

A few counts support this clone. The V gene is TRBV28, the J gene TRBJ1-2, with D possibly matching TRBD1 (5 bases). The V gene's germline CDR1 is MDHEN and CDR2 SYDVKM. V lost 3 bases and J 0 bases, leaving 11 bases between the germline ends. CDR3 length equals 15 residues. CDR3 protein: CASSLTTASNYGYTF. The DNA of the CDR3 is TGTGCCAGCAGTTTGACGACAGCGTCTAACTATGGCTACACCTTC.

The rearrangement uses TRBV15 and TRBJ2-1; maybe TRBD1 (6 bases). The length of the CDR3 is 16 residues. V was cut by 0 bases and J by 6 bases, with 15 bases left in between. Germline CDR1 and CDR2: LNHNV and YYDKDF (reference sequence). The CDR3 bases are TGTGCCACCAGCAGAGATTTGGGGGCGCCCGGCAATGAGCAGTTCTTC. It translates to CATSRDLGAPGNEQFF.

The V gene is TRBV27, the J gene TRBJ2-3, with 8 bases matching TRBD2. Germline V lookup: CDR1 MNHEY, CDR2 SMNVEV (reference sequence). V gave up 5 bases and J gave up 5 bases; unmatched junction bases: 12. The CDR3 loop spans 16 amino acids. CDR3 coding DNA: TGTGCCAGCAGTGCTGGGACTAGTTTAGCTGGAGATACGCAGTATTTT. Translation gives CASSAGTSLAGDTQYF.

The chain is built from TRBV6-5 and TRBJ1-5; possible D gene TRBD1, 5 bases. The CDR3 spans 15 residues. The germline V gene encodes CDR1 MNHEY and CDR2 SVGAGI. The ends were cut back, 7 bases at V and 9 bases at J, with 22 bases in the middle. In DNA, the CDR3 is TGTGCCAGCACCCCCAGGCAGGGCCTTCTCTTGCCCCAGCATTTT. It codes for CASTPRQGLLLPQHF.

The gene calls are TRBV2 and TRBJ1-2, with TRBD1 identical over 8 bases. The CDR3 spans 13 residues. V lost 5 bases to trimming and J lost 10 bases; unmatched junction nucleotides: 9. CDR1 is SNHLY, CDR2 FYNNEI, per germline. This CDR3 is CASSLGTGTDYTF. CDR3 nucleotide sequence: TGTGCCAGCAGTCTCGGGACAGGCACGGACTACACCTTC.

The chain joins TRBV7-2 to TRBJ1-6; no firm D call. This CDR3 spans 12 amino acids. Deletions cut 4 bases from V and 7 bases from J, with 5 bases between. The V gene's germline CDR1 is SGHTA and CDR2 FQGNSA. The CDR3 nucleotides read TGTGCCAGCAGCTCACAGAATTCACCCCTCCACTTT. Translating gives CASSSQNSPLHF.

V is TRBV28 and J is TRBJ1-2; D remains unclear. Deletions cut 6 bases from V and 3 bases from J, with 5 bases between. Germline V gene sequence: CDR1 MDHEN, CDR2 SYDVKM. The CDR3 consists of 11 residues. CDR3 coding DNA: TGTGCCAGCAGGGCAGACTATGGCTACACCTTC. Translation: CASRADYGYTF.

The table lists this clone with a count of one. The chain couples TRBV14 to TRBJ2-1; 9 bases map to TRBD2. J gave up 8 bases and V 1 base, and 12 bases lay outside the gene matches. This CDR3 is built from 17 residues. Per the germline V gene, CDR1 is SGHDN and CDR2 is FVKESK. The CDR3 here is CASSQGFYLAGDDEQFF. The CDR3 nucleotides read TGTGCCAGCAGCCAAGGGTTCTACTTAGCGGGAGATGATGAGCAGTTCTTC. The full variable domain, with the rest looked up from reference TRBV14 and TRBJ2-1, is EAGVTQFPSHSVIEKGQTVTLRCDPISGHDNLYWYRRVMGKEIKFLLHFVKESKQDESGMPNNRFLAERTGGTYSTLKVQPAELEDSGVYFCASSQGFYLAGDDEQFFGPGTRLTVL.

The J gene is TRBJ1-2, the V gene TRBV27, with unresolved D. This CDR3 is built from 15 residues. Between the trimmed V and J ends, which lost 6 bases and 3 bases, there was a span of 17 bases. Looked up from germline, CDR1 is MNHEY and CDR2 is SMNVEV (reference sequence). The CDR3: CASSLKPKPHYGYTF. DNA of the CDR3: TGTGCCAGCAGCTTAAAACCCAAGCCCCACTATGGCTACACCTTC.

The chain uses TRBV19 and TRBJ1-1; possibly TRBD1 for D (6 bases). The CDR3 runs to 15 residues. CDR1 and CDR2 from the germline V gene are LNHDA and SQIVND (reference sequence). Between the trimmed V and J ends, which lost 5 bases and 1 base, there was a span of 14 bases. CDR3 nucleotide sequence: TGTGCCAGTAGTTCACAGGGCCAAGCGAACACTGAAGCTTTCTTT. Amino acids: CASSSQGQANTEAFF.

V and J are TRBV24-1 and TRBJ2-1, with 8 bases that match TRBD2. After removal of 8 bases from V and 5 bases from J, the junction contained 13 bases not matched to a gene. This CDR3 is built from 16 residues. Germline assignment: CDR1 KGHDR and CDR2 SFDVKD. In DNA form, the CDR3 reads TGTGCCACCACTGGGGTGGGGGCGGGAGGCAACAATGAGCAGTTCTTC. Translation gives CATTGVGAGGNNEQFF.

This CDR3 reads CASSLPGKNNQPQHF. The CDR3 DNA reads as TGTGCCAGCAGTCTCCCGGGAAAAAACAATCAGCCCCAGCATTTT. The chain couples TRBV28 to TRBJ1-5, with no clear D. V lost 5 bases, J lost 3 bases, and 14 bases lay in between. The CDR3 covers 15 residues. CDR1 MDHEN and CDR2 SYDVKM come from the germline V gene.